The next 8 T cell receptor beta chains were all read from a single sample in a study of PD-L1 blockade in urothelial cancer. The method was immunoSEQ multiplex PCR; TCRdb's version includes in-frame clones alone and lacks a portion of them. This table has about 71,000 clones, approximately 91% appearing once. The sample in question was PBMCs, obtained around atezolizumab (anti-PD-L1) treatment. These receptors were obtained from a man between 60 and 75 years old with urothelial cancer.

Comment on this clone: Different DNA sequences within this sample yield the same CDR3. The rearrangement links TRBV9 to TRBJ1-1; TRBD1 might be the D (6 bases). Germline CDR1 reads SGDLS; CDR2 reads YYNGEE. The CDR3 is made up of 15 amino acids. V lost 2 bases to trimming and J lost 0 bases, with 11 bases between them. This CDR3 is CASSVGGQMNTEAFF. The CDR3, as DNA: TGTGCCAGCAGCGTCGGAGGACAGATGAACACTGAAGCTTTCTTT.

The chain has TRBV20-1 and TRBJ1-1, with TRBD1 matching 9 bases. CDR1 is DFQATT, CDR2 SNEGSKA, per germline (reference sequence). The CDR3 extends over 11 amino acids. Unmatched junction bases numbered 5, after V lost 3 bases and J lost 12 bases. The CDR3 loop is CSARGTGRTFF. The CDR3 DNA sequence: TGCAGTGCTAGGGGGACAGGGCGGACTTTCTTT.

This chain uses TRBV9 with TRBJ2-7; 11 nucleotides align to TRBD2. V dropped 0 bases and J dropped 5; count of bases not matched to a gene: 4. The CDR3 contains 15 residues. Germline-derived CDR1 and CDR2 are SGDLS and YYNGEE. Here the CDR3 DNA reads TGTGCCAGCAGCGTAGGACTAGCGGGGCCCAACGAGCAGTACTTC. It codes for CASSVGLAGPNEQYF. The full variable domain, with the rest looked up from reference TRBV9 and TRBJ2-7, is DSGVTQTPKHLITATGQRVTLRCSPRSGDLSVYWYQQSLDQGLQFLIQYYNGEERAKGNILERFSAQQFPDLHSELNLSSLELGDSALYFCASSVGLAGPNEQYFGPGTRLTVT.

V is TRBV6-1 and J is TRBJ2-1, with TRBD1 identical over 7 bases. This CDR3 has 13 residues. The germline V gene has CDR1 MNHNS and CDR2 SASEGT. J lost 8 bases, V lost 4 bases, and 5 bases had no gene match. CDR3 residues: CASSGTGWYEQFF. DNA for the CDR3: TGTGCCAGCAGTGGGACAGGTTGGTATGAGCAGTTCTTC.

The chain is built from TRBV11-3 and TRBJ2-1; 8 positions agree with TRBD2. V dropped 2 bases and J dropped 2; count of bases not matched to a gene: 2. There are 15 residues in the CDR3. Germline V gene data show CDR1 as SGHNT and CDR2 as YENEEA. Written as DNA, the CDR3 is TGTGCCAGCAGCTTAACTAGCGGACCCTACAATGAGCAGTTCTTC. Its protein is CASSLTSGPYNEQFF.

Points on this clone: The sample carries other DNA sequences with the same CDR3. The chain joins TRBV2 to TRBJ2-3; 8 bases are shared with TRBD2. The CDR3 extends over 15 amino acids. Germline assignment: CDR1 SNHLY and CDR2 FYNNEI. V trimming: 4 bases; J trimming: 0 bases; junction bases outside the gene matches: 3. As DNA, the CDR3 is TGTGCCAGCAGTGTTTTAGCGGGGAGCACAGATACGCAGTATTTT. Amino acid sequence: CASSVLAGSTDTQYF.

A single count supports this clone. The V gene is TRBV7-9, the J gene TRBJ2-2; D perhaps matches TRBD1 (5 bases). CDR1 is SEHNR, CDR2 FQNEAQ, per germline (reference sequence). The CDR3 contains 14 residues. V lost 2 bases, J lost 6 bases, and 10 bases lay in between. The CDR3 loop is CASSLPVGAGELFF. For the CDR3, the DNA is TGTGCCAGCAGCTTACCGGTAGGGGCCGGGGAGCTGTTTTTT.

V is TRBV9 and J is TRBJ2-7; TRBD2 matches 9 bases. The germline CDR1 and CDR2 sequences are SGDLS and YYNGEE. Germline trimming cut 4 bases from V and 4 bases from J; bases unmatched to any gene: 6. The CDR3 runs to 14 residues. The CDR3 nucleotides are TGTGCCAGCAGCTCATATAGCGGGAGATACGAGCAGTACTTC. It yields the protein CASSSYSGRYEQYF.